This record concerns one T cell receptor beta chain sequence. The length of the CDR3 is 13 residues. The germline V and J ends were trimmed by 3 bases and 3 bases, with 8 bases remaining between them. CDR1 is SGDLS and CDR2 is YYNGEE in the germline V gene. The data were taken from a study of T cells and Merkel cell carcinoma outcomes. Some clones are missing from TCRdb's copy, which holds only in-frame ones; the method was immunoSEQ multiplex PCR. The profile shows under 20,000 clones, approximately 80% of them singletons. V is TRBV9 and J is TRBJ2-3; no definite D call. The sequencing sample was made of tumor tissue from Merkel cell carcinoma. This TCR was recovered from a human donor with Merkel cell carcinoma. CDR3 DNA: TGTGCCAGCAGCGGACTTGCAACAGATACGCAGTATTTT. This encodes CASSGLATDTQYF. The entire variable domain, with the rest obtained from reference TRBV9 and TRBJ2-3, is as follows: DSGVTQTPKHLITATGQRVTLRCSPRSGDLSVYWYQQSLDQGLQFLIQYYNGEERAKGNILERFSAQQFPDLHSELNLSSLELGDSALYFCASSGLATDTQYFGPGTRLTVL.